This T cell receptor beta chain was observed in a study of T cell responses to AZD1222 COVID-19 vaccine. The CDR3 runs to 17 residues. Per the germline V gene, CDR1 is ENHRY and CDR2 is SYGVKD. The J segment lost 2 bases and the V segment lost 5 bases, leaving 11 bases of the junction unmatched. The protocol was immunoSEQ multiplex PCR, while the TCRdb copy is restricted to in-frame clones and leaves out a portion. The sample records about 91,000 clones, about 88% being singletons. This receptor was obtained from an adult in good health. The sample was peripheral blood, taken on day 0 of AZD1222 vaccination. The chain carries TRBV10-3 and TRBJ2-3, with 9 bases lining up with TRBD1. CDR3 sequence reads: CAISSGTGKLYTDTQYF. CDR3 bases: TGTGCCATCAGTTCCGGGACAGGGAAACTTTACACAGATACGCAGTATTTT.